This is a list of T cell receptor beta chains from one sample in a study of blood T cells in healthy people across ages. TCRdb re-called the 5' RACE reads through MiXCR, storing one row per CDR3 protein. The sample carries under 2 million distinct CDR3 sequences, roughly 30% recorded once. The sample consisted of blood. The receptors were sampled from a woman in her thirties in good health. The CDR3 runs from the conserved cysteine through the conserved F or W. Fields, in order: J gene, V gene, CDR3 length, D gene, clone size, CDR3 protein, CDR3 DNA. D genes are given only for firm matches. The listing skips clone size in some rows; elsewhere it reads once, few, many or a size class.

j_call: TRBJ1-2
v_call: TRBV5-1
cdr3_length: 14
d_call: TRBD1
clone_size: NA
cdr3_aa: CASSLAGTGLGYTF
cdr3_nt: TGCGCCAGCAGCTTGGCCGGGACAGGGTTAGGCTACACCTTC

j_call: TRBJ2-3
v_call: TRBV11-2
cdr3_length: 15
d_call: NA
clone_size: NA
cdr3_aa: CASSLVLGSTDTRYF
cdr3_nt: TGTGCCAGCAGCTTAGTTCTTGGAAGCACAGATACGCGGTATTTT

j_call: TRBJ1-4
v_call: TRBV10-3
cdr3_length: 15
d_call: TRBD1
clone_size: few
cdr3_aa: CAISERQGANEKLFF
cdr3_nt: TGTGCCATCAGTGAGAGACAGGGCGCTAATGAAAAACTGTTTTTT

j_call: TRBJ1-2
v_call: TRBV6-5
cdr3_length: 14
d_call: NA
clone_size: few
cdr3_aa: CASRYSGGNYGYTF
cdr3_nt: TGTGCCAGCAGGTACTCTGGAGGGAACTATGGCTACACCTTC

j_call: TRBJ2-1
v_call: TRBV5-5
cdr3_length: 14
d_call: NA
clone_size: NA
cdr3_aa: CASSSRDSSGEQFF
cdr3_nt: TGTGCCAGCAGCTCCCGGGACTCTTCTGGTGAGCAGTTCTTC

j_call: TRBJ2-1
v_call: TRBV7-2
cdr3_length: 14
d_call: NA
clone_size: NA
cdr3_aa: CASSSLDYNNEQFF
cdr3_nt: TGTGCCAGCAGCTCCCTGGACTACAACAATGAGCAGTTCTTC

j_call: TRBJ2-2
v_call: TRBV9
cdr3_length: 14
d_call: NA
clone_size: NA
cdr3_aa: CASQPLAYTGELFF
cdr3_nt: TGTGCCAGCCAACCCCTAGCGTACACCGGGGAGCTGTTTTTT

j_call: TRBJ2-5
v_call: TRBV24-1
cdr3_length: 14
d_call: NA
clone_size: NA
cdr3_aa: CATSDRLSGQTQYF
cdr3_nt: TGTGCCACCAGTGACAGGTTGAGCGGACAGACCCAGTACTTC

j_call: TRBJ2-1
v_call: TRBV2
cdr3_length: 18
d_call: NA
clone_size: NA
cdr3_aa: CASSGGPYSPMVIDEQFF
cdr3_nt: TGTGCCAGCAGTGGGGGTCCGTATAGCCCGATGGTGATAGATGAGCAGTTCTTC

j_call: TRBJ2-1
v_call: TRBV20-1
cdr3_length: 15
d_call: NA
clone_size: NA
cdr3_aa: CSARDTRGSYNEQFF
cdr3_nt: TGCAGTGCTAGAGATACTCGAGGCTCCTACAATGAGCAGTTCTTC

j_call: TRBJ1-2
v_call: TRBV27
cdr3_length: 14
d_call: NA
clone_size: few
cdr3_aa: CASSLRPGIYGYTF
cdr3_nt: TGTGCCAGCAGTTTACGGCCGGGTATCTATGGCTACACCTTC

j_call: TRBJ1-2
v_call: TRBV18
cdr3_length: 14
d_call: NA
clone_size: NA
cdr3_aa: CASSPAPDGVGYTF
cdr3_nt: TGTGCCAGCTCACCAGCGCCAGACGGAGTTGGCTACACCTTC

j_call: TRBJ1-3
v_call: TRBV7-9
cdr3_length: 14
d_call: NA
clone_size: NA
cdr3_aa: CASSLVGAGNTTYF
cdr3_nt: NA

j_call: TRBJ1-6
v_call: TRBV2
cdr3_length: 15
d_call: TRBD1
clone_size: NA
cdr3_aa: CASSPGTGLNSPLHF
cdr3_nt: TGTGCCAGCAGCCCCGGGACAGGTCTTAATTCACCCCTCCACTTT

j_call: TRBJ2-7
v_call: TRBV6-4
cdr3_length: 14
d_call: NA
clone_size: NA
cdr3_aa: CASSDTGVVYEQYF
cdr3_nt: TGTGCCAGCAGTGACACCGGGGTGGTCTACGAGCAGTACTTC

j_call: TRBJ1-5
v_call: TRBV6-1
cdr3_length: 16
d_call: TRBD1
clone_size: NA
cdr3_aa: CASRTQGALRNQPQHF
cdr3_nt: TGTGCCAGCAGAACTCAGGGGGCGCTTAGGAATCAGCCCCAGCATTTT

j_call: TRBJ2-5
v_call: TRBV21-1
cdr3_length: 17
d_call: NA
clone_size: NA
cdr3_aa: CASSRGGESEGQETQYF
cdr3_nt: TGTGCCAGCAGCAGGGGGGGTGAATCCGAAGGGCAAGAGACCCAGTACTTC

j_call: TRBJ2-5
v_call: TRBV20-1
cdr3_length: 15
d_call: TRBD2
clone_size: NA
cdr3_aa: CSAPSGRVFRETQYF
cdr3_nt: TGCAGTGCCCCTAGCGGGAGAGTTTTCAGAGAGACCCAGTACTTC

j_call: TRBJ2-7
v_call: TRBV30
cdr3_length: 11
d_call: NA
clone_size: NA
cdr3_aa: CAWRWTVEQYF
cdr3_nt: TGTGCCTGGAGGTGGACAGTCGAGCAGTACTTC

j_call: TRBJ2-3
v_call: TRBV15
cdr3_length: 12
d_call: TRBD1
clone_size: NA
cdr3_aa: CATGQVTDTQYF
cdr3_nt: TGTGCCACCGGACAGGTCACAGATACGCAGTATTTT

j_call: TRBJ2-1
v_call: TRBV20-1
cdr3_length: 14
d_call: NA
clone_size: NA
cdr3_aa: CSARGRGPYNEQFF
cdr3_nt: TGCAGTGCTAGGGGCAGGGGTCCCTACAATGAGCAGTTCTTC

j_call: TRBJ2-3
v_call: TRBV7-3
cdr3_length: 17
d_call: NA
clone_size: few
cdr3_aa: CASSPSDEPTSTDTQYF
cdr3_nt: TGTGCCAGCAGCCCATCTGATGAACCCACTAGCACAGATACGCAGTATTTT

j_call: TRBJ2-7
v_call: TRBV7-6
cdr3_length: 16
d_call: TRBD2
clone_size: NA
cdr3_aa: CASSLIAGGPVREQYF
cdr3_nt: TGTGCCAGCAGCCTGATAGCGGGAGGACCAGTGAGGGAGCAGTACTTC

j_call: TRBJ2-7
v_call: TRBV28
cdr3_length: 13
d_call: NA
clone_size: NA
cdr3_aa: CASSYSGVNEQYF
cdr3_nt: TGTGCCAGCAGTTATTCCGGGGTTAACGAGCAGTACTTC

j_call: TRBJ2-5
v_call: TRBV20-1
cdr3_length: 15
d_call: NA
clone_size: NA
cdr3_aa: CSARDLRLAGGTQYF
cdr3_nt: TGCAGTGCTAGAGATCTTCGGCTAGCCGGCGGGACCCAGTACTTC

j_call: TRBJ2-7
v_call: TRBV12-3/TRBV12-4
cdr3_length: 14
d_call: NA
clone_size: few
cdr3_aa: CASSLVATEYEQYF
cdr3_nt: TGTGCCAGCAGTTTAGTCGCGACAGAGTACGAGCAGTACTTC

j_call: TRBJ1-2
v_call: TRBV20-1
cdr3_length: 14
d_call: NA
clone_size: NA
cdr3_aa: CGAVDSQVFYGYTF
cdr3_nt: TGCGGTGCAGTGGACAGCCAAGTCTTCTATGGCTACACCTTC

j_call: TRBJ2-5
v_call: TRBV5-6
cdr3_length: 16
d_call: NA
clone_size: NA
cdr3_aa: CASSTFLESLQETQYF
cdr3_nt: TGTGCCAGCAGCACCTTTCTTGAGAGCCTCCAAGAGACCCAGTACTTC

j_call: TRBJ2-7
v_call: TRBV5-1
cdr3_length: 13
d_call: TRBD1
clone_size: many
cdr3_aa: CASSKTGNSEQYF
cdr3_nt: TGCGCCAGCAGCAAGACAGGGAACTCCGAGCAGTACTTC

j_call: TRBJ2-1
v_call: TRBV20-1
cdr3_length: 15
d_call: TRBD1
clone_size: NA
cdr3_aa: CSASPGQGIYNGRFF
cdr3_nt: TGCAGTGCTAGTCCGGGACAGGGGATTTACAATGGGCGGTTCTTC

j_call: TRBJ2-1
v_call: TRBV4-1
cdr3_length: 16
d_call: TRBD1
clone_size: few
cdr3_aa: CASSSRRTGGISEQFF
cdr3_nt: TGCGCCAGCAGCTCAAGGAGGACAGGGGGGATCTCTGAGCAGTTCTTC

j_call: TRBJ1-2
v_call: TRBV9
cdr3_length: 13
d_call: NA
clone_size: NA
cdr3_aa: CASSVEEPDGYTF
cdr3_nt: TGTGCCAGCAGCGTAGAAGAGCCGGATGGCTACACCTTC

j_call: TRBJ2-1
v_call: TRBV2
cdr3_length: 12
d_call: NA
clone_size: many
cdr3_aa: CASSAWAVEQFF
cdr3_nt: TGTGCCAGCAGCGCCTGGGCGGTAGAGCAGTTCTTC

j_call: TRBJ2-3
v_call: TRBV27
cdr3_length: 15
d_call: NA
clone_size: NA
cdr3_aa: CASSLGAEGGNTQYF
cdr3_nt: TGTGCCAGCAGTTTAGGAGCGGAGGGAGGAAATACGCAGTATTTT

j_call: TRBJ1-1
v_call: TRBV20-1
cdr3_length: 14
d_call: TRBD1
clone_size: NA
cdr3_aa: CSASRTGLNTEAFF
cdr3_nt: TGCAGTGCTAGCCGGACAGGATTGAACACTGAAGCTTTCTTT

j_call: TRBJ1-2
v_call: TRBV28
cdr3_length: 13
d_call: NA
clone_size: NA
cdr3_aa: CASRRGRVYGYTF
cdr3_nt: TGTGCCAGCAGACGAGGACGGGTCTATGGCTACACCTTC

j_call: TRBJ2-1
v_call: TRBV7-9
cdr3_length: 19
d_call: TRBD1
clone_size: many
cdr3_aa: CASSLAYRGMLSIYNEQFF
cdr3_nt: TGTGCCAGCAGCTTAGCGTACAGGGGGATGCTTTCTATTTACAATGAGCAGTTCTTC

j_call: TRBJ2-4
v_call: TRBV4-1
cdr3_length: 18
d_call: TRBD2
clone_size: NA
cdr3_aa: CASSQDRLGLPPFNIQYF
cdr3_nt: TGCGCCAGCAGCCAAGATCGGCTGGGACTACCTCCGTTCAACATTCAGTACTTC

j_call: TRBJ2-3
v_call: TRBV29-1
cdr3_length: 17
d_call: TRBD2
clone_size: few
cdr3_aa: CSVVLGALAGVPNTQYF
cdr3_nt: TGCAGCGTTGTGCTTGGGGCCTTAGCGGGAGTCCCGAATACGCAGTATTTT

j_call: TRBJ1-2
v_call: TRBV30
cdr3_length: 12
d_call: NA
clone_size: NA
cdr3_aa: CAWWRGKNGYTF
cdr3_nt: TGTGCCTGGTGGCGTGGGAAGAATGGCTACACCTTC

j_call: TRBJ1-3
v_call: TRBV7-2
cdr3_length: 18
d_call: NA
clone_size: few
cdr3_aa: CASSLGGGTRRSGNTIYF
cdr3_nt: TGTGCCAGCAGCTTAGGAGGGGGGACGCGGCGCTCTGGAAACACCATATATTTT

j_call: TRBJ2-5
v_call: TRBV7-3
cdr3_length: 16
d_call: TRBD1
clone_size: NA
cdr3_aa: CASSLYGPTGQETQYF
cdr3_nt: TGTGCCAGCAGCTTGTATGGCCCGACAGGGCAAGAGACCCAGTACTTC

j_call: TRBJ2-3
v_call: TRBV3-1
cdr3_length: 15
d_call: NA
clone_size: few
cdr3_aa: CASSLSVGNTDTQYF
cdr3_nt: TGTGCCAGCAGCCTTTCGGTGGGGAACACAGATACGCAGTATTTT

j_call: TRBJ2-1
v_call: TRBV19
cdr3_length: 15
d_call: TRBD2
clone_size: NA
cdr3_aa: CASSMTSGSIDEQFF
cdr3_nt: TGTGCCAGTAGTATGACTAGCGGGAGTATCGATGAGCAGTTCTTC

j_call: TRBJ1-2
v_call: TRBV13
cdr3_length: 14
d_call: NA
clone_size: few
cdr3_aa: CASSTRGNYYGYTF
cdr3_nt: TGTGCCAGCAGCACCCGGGGGAACTACTATGGCTACACCTTC

j_call: TRBJ2-3
v_call: TRBV7-8
cdr3_length: 14
d_call: NA
clone_size: many
cdr3_aa: CASSIGGDTDTQYF
cdr3_nt: TGTGCCAGCAGCATCGGGGGAGACACAGATACGCAGTATTTT

j_call: TRBJ1-5
v_call: TRBV27
cdr3_length: 13
d_call: NA
clone_size: few
cdr3_aa: CASSLSDRQPQHF
cdr3_nt: TGTGCCAGCAGCTTATCTGACAGACAGCCCCAGCATTTT

j_call: TRBJ2-3
v_call: TRBV2
cdr3_length: 15
d_call: TRBD2
clone_size: few
cdr3_aa: CASTPTGGGTDTQYF
cdr3_nt: TGTGCCAGCACCCCGACGGGGGGAGGCACAGATACGCAGTATTTT

j_call: TRBJ1-4
v_call: TRBV7-9
cdr3_length: 14
d_call: NA
clone_size: few
cdr3_aa: CASSLGGELEKLFF
cdr3_nt: TGTGCCAGCAGCTTGGGTGGGGAGCTTGAAAAACTGTTTTTT

j_call: TRBJ1-5
v_call: TRBV20-1
cdr3_length: 15
d_call: NA
clone_size: NA
cdr3_aa: CSARDQDRPNQPQHF
cdr3_nt: TGCAGTGCTAGAGATCAGGACAGACCCAATCAGCCCCAGCATTTT

j_call: TRBJ1-2
v_call: TRBV20-1
cdr3_length: 15
d_call: NA
clone_size: few
cdr3_aa: CSAREAQGWDYGYTF
cdr3_nt: TGCAGTGCTAGAGAGGCTCAGGGATGGGACTATGGCTACACCTTC

j_call: TRBJ2-5
v_call: TRBV6-1
cdr3_length: 13
d_call: NA
clone_size: NA
cdr3_aa: CASRLGAFETQYF
cdr3_nt: TGTGCCAGCAGGTTGGGAGCCTTTGAGACCCAGTACTTC

j_call: TRBJ2-5
v_call: TRBV5-1
cdr3_length: 14
d_call: NA
clone_size: NA
cdr3_aa: CASSFIQGRETQYF
cdr3_nt: TGCGCCAGCAGCTTTATACAGGGCAGGGAGACCCAGTACTTC